Below are 8 T cell receptor beta chains sequenced from a single sample in a study of cytomegalovirus exposure and HLA in healthy donors. Researchers ran the PCR with 60 Vbeta and 13 Jbeta primers. Generated by immunoSEQ multiplex PCR, the TCRdb table keeps only in-frame clones and is missing some. The sample shows under 150,000 clones, 76% of them seen only once. The source material was PBMCs. The source is a woman aged 40 to 50 in good health and CMV-seronegative.

The chain couples TRBV2 to TRBJ1-5; 9 nucleotides line up with TRBD1. There are 17 residues in the CDR3. Germline CDR1 and CDR2: SNHLY and FYNNEI. Trimming cost V 8 bases and J 0 bases; bases outside gene matches: 11. CDR3 amino acids: CASRYSDRGYSNQPQHF. For the CDR3, the DNA is TGTGCCAGCCGATACTCGGACAGGGGTTATAGCAATCAGCCCCAGCATTTT.

The CDR3 region is CAIRPDRAVGELFF. DNA of the CDR3: TGTGCCATCAGGCCCGACAGGGCGGTCGGGGAGCTGTTTTTT. V and J are TRBV10-3 and TRBJ2-2; 7 nucleotides match TRBD1. V lost 6 bases and J lost 7; bases outside the gene matches: 8. The CDR3 has 14 residues. CDR1 is ENHRY, CDR2 SYGVKD, per germline.

The V call is TRBV7-9, the J call TRBJ2-7; 7 nucleotides match TRBD1. Per the germline V gene, CDR1 is SEHNR and CDR2 is FQNEAQ (reference sequence). J lost 2 bases, V lost 8 bases, and 9 bases had no gene match. The CDR3 has 14 residues. The CDR3 reads CASARGTEPYEQYF. The CDR3 nucleotides are TGTGCCAGCGCTAGGGGGACAGAACCCTACGAGCAGTACTTC.

The chain has TRBV10-3 and TRBJ2-1; D not certain. Germline values: CDR1 ENHRY, CDR2 SYGVKD. This CDR3 region has 16 residues. With 2 bases removed from V and 0 bases from J, the gap between germline ends came to 11 bases. The CDR3 coding sequence is TGTGCCATCAGTGAGGATATTCAGGTCTCCTACAATGAGCAGTTCTTC. This translates into CAISEDIQVSYNEQFF.

The CDR3 nucleotides are TGTGCCAGCACTCCTACCTTACAGCCAGACTACGAGCAGTACTTC. Its translation: CASTPTLQPDYEQYF. The chain joins TRBV6-1 to TRBJ2-7; D gene uncertain. V lost 7 bases and J 3 bases, leaving 19 bases between the germline ends. CDR3 length: 15 amino acids. Germline V CDR1 and CDR2: MNHNS, SASEGT.

The chain has TRBV5-4 and TRBJ1-1; D might be TRBD1 (5 bases). V shed 4 bases and J shed 5 bases, with 12 bases lying between them. CDR3 length: 13 amino acids. Germline V gene data show CDR1 as SGHNT and CDR2 as YYREEE (reference sequence). The CDR3: CASSPVPGTEAFF. The DNA of the CDR3 is TGTGCCAGCAGCCCGGTCCCAGGGACTGAAGCTTTCTTT.

This chain links TRBV6-6 with TRBJ2-5; a possible D gene is TRBD1 (6 bases). The germline CDR1 and CDR2 sequences are MNHNY and SVGAGI (reference sequence). The V end was cut by 2 bases, the J end by 2 bases, with 9 bases between. This CDR3 spans 14 amino acids. The CDR3 nucleotides read TGTGCCAGCAGTTACCGGACAGTTCAAGAGACCCAGTACTTC. Protein product: CASSYRTVQETQYF.

The genes are TRBV27 and TRBJ2-1, with 7 bases that match TRBD1. Per germline, CDR1 MNHEY and CDR2 SMNVEV (reference sequence). Germline trimming cut 4 bases from V and 10 bases from J; bases unmatched to any gene: 10. This CDR3 is 14 amino acids long. The CDR3 sequence is CASSSDRFLGEQFF. The CDR3 DNA reads TGTGCCAGCAGTTCGGACAGGTTCCTCGGAGAGCAGTTCTTC.